Below, 27 T cell receptor beta chains from the same sample are listed, as sequenced in a study of blood T cell repertoires in COVID-19. Method: immunoSEQ multiplex PCR; TCRdb's copy keeps in-frame clones and lacks some. The table has roughly 150,000 clones, 60% to 85% seen once. The sample taken for sequencing was peripheral blood. These TCRs come from a man between 70 and 80 years old with acute or convalescent COVID-19.

This chain uses TRBV10-2 with TRBJ1-2; no reliable D call. CDR1 is WSHSY, CDR2 SAAADI, per germline. CDR3 length: 10 residues. V was clipped by 9 bases and J by 8 bases, with 10 bases between them. CDR3 bases: TGCGCCAGTTACGGAGGGGGCTACACCTTC. Its protein product is CASYGGGYTF.

This clone was seen just once. J is TRBJ2-6 and V is TRBV9; tentative D call: TRBD1 (6 bases). The V gene's germline CDR1 is SGDLS and CDR2 YYNGEE. The CDR3 has 14 amino acids. With 7 bases removed from V and 0 bases from J, the gap between germline ends came to 8 bases. This CDR3 is CASPQGSGANVLTF. CDR3 DNA sequence: TGTGCCAGCCCACAGGGCTCTGGGGCCAACGTCCTGACTTTC.

The CDR3, as DNA: TGTGCCAGCAGTTACCCATCCTCGGGAGGAGGGGGGTACACTGAAGCTTTCTTT. This sequence encodes CASSYPSSGGGGYTEAFF. V and J are TRBV6-2 or TRBV6-3 and TRBJ1-1, with D possibly being TRBD1 (6 bases). Trimming took off 2 bases at V and 3 bases at J, with 22 bases between the two ends. The length of the CDR3 is 18 residues. Germline V gene sequence: CDR1 MNHEY, CDR2 SVGEGT.

The rearrangement links TRBV2 to TRBJ2-3; 9 bases map to TRBD2. The germline gives CDR1 SNHLY, CDR2 FYNNEI. This CDR3 has 16 amino acids. The V segment lost 7 bases and the J segment 4 bases; nucleotides outside the gene matches: 12. The CDR3 reads CASKDGRGGGPDTQYF. For the CDR3, the DNA is TGTGCCAGCAAGGATGGGCGGGGGGGCGGTCCAGATACGCAGTATTTT.

This chain links TRBV25-1 with TRBJ1-6; D gene ambiguous. V lost 7 bases, J lost 0 bases, and 10 bases lay in between. The CDR3 loop spans 15 amino acids. The germline gives CDR1 MGHDK, CDR2 SYGVNS. The CDR3 is CASTARSSYNSPLHF. As DNA, the CDR3 is TGTGCCAGCACTGCTAGGAGCTCCTATAATTCACCCCTCCACTTT.

This clone was seen only a few times. V and J are TRBV28 and TRBJ1-1, with a weak D call TRBD1 (5 bases). V was cut by 4 bases and J by 5 bases, with 11 bases left in between. This CDR3 region has 13 residues. In germline, CDR1 is MDHEN, CDR2 SYDVKM. In DNA form, the CDR3 reads TGTGCCAGCAGTTACCAGGGAGGAACTGAAGCTTTCTTT. This translates into CASSYQGGTEAFF.

A few counts support this clone. The chain recombines TRBV7-2 with TRBJ1-6; 10 nucleotides agree with TRBD1. Germline V gene lookup returns CDR1 SGHTA and CDR2 FQGNSA. Trimming took 5 bases from V and 14 from J; bases not matched to a gene: 9. The CDR3 length is 14 residues. The CDR3: CASSNPGQGVSLHF. CDR3 nucleotide sequence: TGTGCCAGCAGCAACCCCGGACAGGGGGTTTCCCTCCACTTT.

Turning to this clone: This CDR3 is also generated by other DNA sequences in the sample. The CDR3 is CASSLGQGQETQYF. The CDR3 nucleotides are TGCGCCAGCAGCTTGGGACAGGGCCAAGAGACCCAGTACTTC. This rearrangement joins TRBV5-1 to TRBJ2-5, with 7 nucleotides matching TRBD1. Looked up from germline, CDR1 is SGHRS and CDR2 is YFSETQ. This CDR3 is 14 amino acids long. V was pared by 0 bases and J by 1 base, with 0 bases of the junction left unmatched.

The CDR3 bases are TGTGCCAGCAGCCAAGATGGACTTAGCGGGGGGGAATCCGGGGAGCTGTTTTTT. As protein: CASSQDGLSGGESGELFF. The gene calls are TRBV3-1 (or the pseudogene TRBV3-2) and TRBJ2-2, with TRBD2 identical over 11 bases. Germline CDR1 LGHDT, CDR2 YNNKEL (reference sequence). Germline trimming cut 0 bases from V and 6 bases from J; bases unmatched to any gene: 9. The CDR3 is 18 amino acids.

A single count supports this clone. The V and J genes are TRBV28 and TRBJ2-3, with 10 bases lining up with TRBD2. This CDR3 is 14 amino acids long. Germline CDR1 reads MDHEN; CDR2 reads SYDVKM. CDR3 in DNA: TGTGGAAGCGGGAGGGCCGATAGCACAGATACGCAGTATTTT. Its protein product is CGSGRADSTDTQYF.

This clone appeared a few times. The genes are TRBV4-3 and TRBJ2-1, with 11 bases lining up with TRBD2. This CDR3 contains 14 residues. Germline CDR1 and CDR2: LGHNA and YSLEER. The V gene end was trimmed by 3 bases and the J gene end by 8 bases; junction bases not matched to a gene: 3. The CDR3 loop is CASSQELAGDEQFF. Here the CDR3 DNA reads TGCGCCAGCAGCCAGGAACTAGCGGGAGATGAGCAGTTCTTC.

V is TRBV9 and J is TRBJ1-1, with no clear D. CDR1 and CDR2 from the germline V gene are SGDLS and YYNGEE. The CDR3 is 15 amino acids. Trimming removed 3 bases from V and 0 bases from J, with 12 bases in between. The CDR3 DNA sequence: TGTGCCAGCAGCGGACGGCTGGGCCTGAACACTGAAGCTTTCTTT. Translating it yields CASSGRLGLNTEAFF.

The chain is built from TRBV11-1 and TRBJ1-1, with 7 bases matching TRBD1. There are 14 residues in the CDR3. Germline-derived CDR1 and CDR2 are SGHAT and FQDESV (reference sequence). Unmatched junction bases numbered 0, after V lost 1 base and J lost 1 base. For the CDR3, the DNA is TGTGCCAGCAGCTTAGACAGGGGGAACACTGAAGCTTTCTTT. Translation: CASSLDRGNTEAFF.

The chain is built from TRBV19 and TRBJ1-4; D might be TRBD1 (5 bases). V lost 8 bases to trimming and J lost 0 bases, with 16 bases between them. Germline V CDR1 and CDR2: LNHDA, SQIVND (reference sequence). The CDR3 spans 16 residues. The CDR3 region is CASETGGTATNEKLFF. The CDR3 nucleotides are TGTGCCAGTGAGACCGGGGGGACGGCAACTAATGAAAAACTGTTTTTT.

The chain couples TRBV11-1 to TRBJ2-1, with TRBD1 matching 8 bases. CDR1 SGHAT and CDR2 FQDESV come from the germline V gene (reference sequence). V shed 1 base and J 6 bases; nucleotides not matched to a gene: 8. The CDR3 extends over 16 amino acids. CDR3 amino acids: CASSLGPDRVINEQFF. The CDR3 nucleotides are TGTGCCAGCAGCTTAGGTCCGGACAGGGTTATCAATGAGCAGTTCTTC.

The chain is built from TRBV27 and TRBJ2-5; tentative D call: TRBD2 (6 bases). The CDR3 spans 14 residues. V was clipped by 0 bases and J by 5 bases, with 10 bases between them. Germline lookup yields CDR1 MNHEY and CDR2 SMNVEV (reference sequence). The CDR3 spells CASSLSSGRETQYF. In nucleotides, the CDR3 is TGTGCCAGCAGTTTATCTTCGGGGAGGGAGACCCAGTACTTC.

This rearrangement joins TRBV5-4 to TRBJ2-1, with D unclear. This CDR3 region has 16 residues. Trimming took off 0 bases at V and 6 bases at J, with 16 bases between the two ends. The germline V gene has CDR1 SGHNT and CDR2 YYREEE (reference sequence). CDR3 loop: CASSLGKRGGSNEQFF. The CDR3 DNA sequence: TGTGCCAGCAGCTTGGGGAAGCGAGGTGGGTCCAATGAGCAGTTCTTC. Filled out from reference TRBV5-4 and TRBJ2-1, the complete variable domain reads ETGVTQSPTHLIKTRGQQVTLRCSSQSGHNTVSWYQQALGQGPQFIFQYYREEENGRGNFPPRFSGLQFPNYSSELNVNALELDDSALYLCASSLGKRGGSNEQFFGPGTRLTVL.

CDR3 sequence: CASSTGEQGYTF. In nucleotides, the CDR3 is TGCGCCAGCAGTACAGGGGAACAAGGCTACACCTTC. The chain links TRBV10-1 to TRBJ1-2; 7 nucleotides align to TRBD1. The trim removed 5 bases at V and 8 bases at J, leaving 5 bases unmatched. Germline V gives CDR1 WNHNN, CDR2 SYGVQD (reference sequence). CDR3 length: 12 amino acids.

Only one count was recorded for this clone. The genes are TRBV15 and TRBJ1-5; TRBD1 matches at 7 bases. This CDR3 is 13 amino acids long. Germline lookup yields CDR1 LNHNV and CDR2 YYDKDF (reference sequence). The J segment lost 4 bases and the V segment lost 6 bases, leaving 3 bases of the junction unmatched. The CDR3 protein is CATSATGNQPQHF. DNA for the CDR3: TGTGCCACCAGTGCGACAGGGAATCAGCCCCAGCATTTT.

This clone was found once. The genes are TRBV27 and TRBJ2-5; 13 nucleotides match TRBD2. Germline V gives CDR1 MNHEY, CDR2 SMNVEV (reference sequence). J was trimmed by 4 bases and V by 4 bases; bases with no gene match: 12. CDR3 length equals 18 residues. The CDR3 sequence: CASSSQGHGLAGVETQYF. DNA for the CDR3: TGTGCCAGCAGTTCCCAGGGTCACGGACTAGCGGGGGTAGAGACCCAGTACTTC.

This clone was observed at least ten times. This chain uses TRBV12-3 or TRBV12-4 with TRBJ1-4, with unresolved D. The ends were cut back, 6 bases at V and 6 bases at J, with 11 bases in the middle. The CDR3 consists of 13 residues. CDR3 sequence reads: CASSTGLDEKLFF. Here the CDR3 DNA reads TGTGCCAGCAGCACGGGTCTTGATGAAAAACTGTTTTTT.

V usage is TRBV18 and J usage is TRBJ2-7; 9 nucleotides align to TRBD2. The V gene's germline CDR1 is KGHSH and CDR2 LQKENI. The CDR3 loop spans 16 amino acids. The V segment lost 2 bases and the J segment 0 bases; nucleotides outside the gene matches: 5. The CDR3 protein is CASSPKDSGSSYEQYF. The CDR3 DNA is TGTGCCAGCTCACCAAAAGATAGCGGGAGCTCCTACGAGCAGTACTTC.

The rearrangement uses TRBV27 and TRBJ2-3, with D perhaps matching TRBD2 (6 bases). The germline V gene has CDR1 MNHEY and CDR2 SMNVEV (reference sequence). The CDR3 length is 14 residues. V was pared by 5 bases and J by 3 bases, with 12 bases between. CDR3 nucleotides: TGTGCCAGCAGTGTCTGGGGGGTTACAGATACGCAGTATTTT. This translates into CASSVWGVTDTQYF.

The chain carries TRBV24-1 and TRBJ1-3; TRBD1 matches at 7 bases. This CDR3 contains 16 residues. V lost 4 bases to trimming and J lost 0 bases; unmatched junction nucleotides: 5. Germline CDR1 KGHDR, CDR2 SFDVKD. The DNA for the CDR3 is TGTGCCACCAGTGACTCGGGACAGACCTCTGGAAACACCATATATTTT. Protein product: CATSDSGQTSGNTIYF.

Concerning this clone itself: Possible read error: a much larger clone is one base away. Other nucleotide sequences in the sample specify the same CDR3. The gene calls are TRBV5-1 and TRBJ1-3, with a possible D match to TRBD1 (6 bases). Germline CDR1 and CDR2: SGHRS and YFSETQ. V was pared by 0 bases and J by 2 bases, with 6 bases between. The length of the CDR3 is 14 residues. The CDR3: CASSLGTAGNTIYF. The CDR3 DNA reads as TGCGCCAGCAGCTTGGGGACAGCTGGAAACACCATATATTTT.

This clone was observed a single time. Here the CDR3 DNA reads TGTGCCACGATATCGACAGGGAACTATGGCTACACCTTC. The encoded protein is CATISTGNYGYTF. The V and J genes are TRBV19 and TRBJ1-2; 7 positions match TRBD1. The CDR3 has 13 amino acids. Germline-derived CDR1 and CDR2 are LNHDA and SQIVND (reference sequence). V was clipped by 10 bases and J by 2 bases; unmatched bases: 7.

J is TRBJ1-6 and V is TRBV9, with 9 positions matching TRBD1. With V trimmed by 2 bases and J by 10 bases, 4 bases remained unmatched. There are 14 residues in the CDR3. In germline, CDR1 is SGDLS, CDR2 YYNGEE. CDR3 region: CASSVDRGGSPLHF. CDR3 sequence (DNA): TGTGCCAGCAGCGTCGACAGGGGGGGATCACCCCTCCACTTT. The entire variable domain, with the rest obtained from reference TRBV9 and TRBJ1-6, is as follows: DSGVTQTPKHLITATGQRVTLRCSPRSGDLSVYWYQQSLDQGLQFLIQYYNGEERAKGNILERFSAQQFPDLHSELNLSSLELGDSALYFCASSVDRGGSPLHFGNGTRLTVT.